This T cell receptor (beta chain) is from a study of T cell changes during pregnancy in multiple sclerosis (dated by TCRdb to about 2019). Background for the entire study: The study looked at changes in the T cell repertoire across pregnancy in women with multiple sclerosis.

About this clone: Its antigen target is currently unknown. No base quality values were provided; no much bigger clone lies one nucleotide off.

The germline ends are 4 bases apart after V is trimmed by 4 bases and J by 6 bases. The CDR3 runs 10 residues from the cysteine to the phenylalanine. Only the CDR3 portion is preserved as DNA: 30 bases, with reading frame beginning at the first base. Looking up the germline V gene yields CDR1 SQVTM and CDR2 ANQGSEA. Library preparation employed the immunoSEQ multiplex PCR assay. The table was pulled from immuneACCESS by TCRdb, which kept in-frame rearrangements only. Such tables lose some clones; where checked, under half of the loss comes from unresolved V genes, and the rest has no known cause. The sample table records about 40,000 clones; around 94% of these occur just once. The ten largest clonotypes hold approximately 1.7% of the sample.

This clonotype originated in a female donor with multiple sclerosis, enrolled in a pregnancy study. The V gene is TRBV29-1 and the J gene is TRBJ2-1; the D gene lacks a confident call. The starting material was peripheral blood, obtained in the third trimester of pregnancy. The CDR3 region: CSVARNEQFF. The DNA sequence follows: TGCAGCGTTGCTCGCAATGAGCAGTTCTTC.